The sequence of this T cell receptor beta chain was determined in a study of cytomegalovirus exposure and HLA in healthy donors (dated by TCRdb to 2016 to 2017). Study-wide context: The 650 to 800 repertoires of the first cohort and the 95 to 150 validation repertoires were produced on the same platform, according to a later analysis. The study was designed to test whether signatures of past pathogen exposure could be identified by cataloging public T cell receptors. Besides the first cohort of around 700 subjects, a separate validation cohort made up of roughly 120 different subjects was used. To predict cytomegalovirus infection status, the study combined high-throughput TCR immunosequencing, statistical association of individual TCRs with disease status, and machine learning. The study at large found these results: In vitro tests confirmed that a few of the cytomegalovirus-associated TCR beta chains recognize cytomegalovirus antigens. According to the authors, the approach could potentially be generalized to other disease states and immunological phenotypes. A total of fewer than 200 TCR beta chains were listed by the study as associated with cytomegalovirus. Cytomegalovirus status was reported to be diagnosed by the classifier with high specificity and sensitivity in both the original and validation cohorts. Across donors, most TCR sequences were observed very rarely, whereas some public TCRs were present in many individuals. A later analysis had no HLA typing for the validation cohort, so co-occurrence there was scored across all 130 or so repertoires. Of the cluster scores, around 95% were above 0 in a later analysis, which found that TCRs clustered in the first cohort also tended to co-occur in the 120 validation repertoires.

A word on this clone: This clone's antigen is unknown. The input lacks base qualities; no much larger clone sits a single base away.

Library creation used the immunoSEQ multiplex PCR assay. As for the authors' bioinformatics: To diagnose cytomegalovirus status from the catalog of TCR beta chain sequences, a statistical classification framework was built. The source is immuneACCESS, and TCRdb retained only in-frame sequences with V and J called. Part of the clones is not carried over; for the studies checked, unresolved V genes explain less than half of this, and the remainder is unexplained. Clone size and V and J calls were adopted from that table, with D and trimming inferred from the DNA. The sample table contains 200,000 or so clones; only one count was recorded for over 65% of them. The top ten clones comprise around 7% of the sample. Donors formed part of the validation cohort, which comprised about 130 subjects and was distinct from the first cohort of under 750 subjects. The CDR3, cysteine through phenylalanine, is 15 amino acids long. The sequence is cut down to CDR3 DNA, 45 bases in frame from base 1. In the germline V gene, CDR1 corresponds to MDHEN and CDR2 to SYDVKM. V is trimmed back by 6 bases and J by 0 bases, and the junction contains 3 bases that no gene match accounts for.

The specimen sequenced was PBMCs. The sequence is built from TRBV28 and TRBJ2-2, with TRBD1 matching 8 junction bases. The origin of this receptor is a man between 18 and 29 years old in good health and CMV-seropositive. Read as DNA, the sequence is TGTGCCAGCAGGGCAGGGGGCACGAACACCGGGGAGCTGTTTTTT. Translated, this is CASRAGGTNTGELFF.